The source of this TCR beta chain is a study of blood T cells in healthy people across ages. CDR1 is MNHEY and CDR2 is SMNVEV in the germline V gene (reference sequence). The CDR3 sequence is 14 residues long. V lost 3 bases, J lost 4 bases, and 11 bases lay in between. With a J-beta primer mix and a sample-barcoded 5' primer, a second PCR ran about 6 to 11 cycles. TCRdb reprocessed the 5' RACE reads with MiXCR, giving one entry per CDR3 protein. The sample lists 850,000 to 1,000,000 distinct CDR3 sequences; 51% were seen once. This TCR derives from a woman in her sixties in good health. Material: blood. The rearrangement links TRBV27 to TRBJ2-3; D perhaps matches TRBD2 (5 bases). The CDR3 DNA follows: TGTGCCAGCAGTTTGTCGGACTGGTCAGATACGCAGTATTTT. Protein product: CASSLSDWSDTQYF.